This passage covers 30 T cell receptor beta chains from one sample sequenced in a study of persistence of HIV-infected CD4 T cells. The immunoSEQ assay was version 4, run in survey mode. Data came from immunoSEQ multiplex PCR; TCRdb stores just in-frame clones and leaves some out. Among 40,000 or so clones listed, roughly nine tenths were seen once. Cells were stimulated nonspecifically with anti-CD3/anti-CD28 magnetic beads. Sorting of responding CD4+ T cells relied on upregulated CD40 ligand together with CD69. Their target antigens are unknown. The material was CD4+ T cells sorted from PBMCs after approximately 19-hour stimulation, obtained from a patient who received antiretroviral therapy. The receptor set was obtained from an adult woman with HIV who was CMV-seropositive.

The chain uses TRBV9 and TRBJ1-2; D gene uncertain. CDR1 SGDLS and CDR2 YYNGEE come from the germline V gene. Between the trimmed V and J ends, which lost 2 bases and 0 bases, there was a span of 5 bases. The CDR3 has 13 amino acids. This CDR3 is CASSVVSNYGYTF. CDR3 DNA sequence: TGTGCCAGCAGCGTCGTATCTAACTATGGCTACACCTTC.

The chain couples TRBV6-5 to TRBJ2-1; D not resolved. V dropped 4 bases and J dropped 1 base, with 14 bases sitting between them. This CDR3 has 16 amino acids. Germline V gene sequence: CDR1 MNHEY, CDR2 SVGAGI. CDR3 nucleotides: TGTGCCAGCAGTTTCGGGTCCTGGGTTTCCTACAATGAGCAGTTCTTC. This sequence encodes CASSFGSWVSYNEQFF.

This clone has just one count. The chain employs TRBV5-4 and TRBJ1-1; D is unclear. The V gene's germline CDR1 is SGHNT and CDR2 YYREEE (reference sequence). The CDR3 is 14 amino acids. V lost 4 bases, J lost 9 bases, and 19 bases lay in between. As DNA, the CDR3 is TGTGCCAGCAGCCTACCAAACGTCGTAAGTAAAGCTTTCTTT. Translation: CASSLPNVVSKAFF.

The V and J genes are TRBV2 and TRBJ1-6; no clear D gene. The V end lost 5 bases, the J end lost 5 bases, and 7 bases lay between the germline ends. From germline, CDR1 is SNHLY and CDR2 FYNNEI. This CDR3 region has 13 residues. The CDR3: CASSRLNNSPLHF. Here the CDR3 DNA reads TGTGCCAGCAGTAGGTTGAATAATTCACCCCTCCACTTT. The entire variable domain, with the rest obtained from reference TRBV2 and TRBJ1-6, is as follows: EPEVTQTPSHQVTQMGQEVILRCVPISNHLYFYWYRQILGQKVEFLVSFYNNEISEKSEIFDDQFSVERPDGSNFTLKIRSTKLEDSAMYFCASSRLNNSPLHFGNGTRLTVT.

The gene calls are TRBV5-4 and TRBJ1-3; D gene ambiguous. CDR1 and CDR2 from the germline V gene are SGHNT and YYREEE (reference sequence). V lost 0 bases, J lost 1 base, and 11 bases lay in between. This CDR3 comprises 16 residues. The CDR3 here is CASSLGIGVSGNTIYF. Here the CDR3 DNA reads TGTGCCAGCAGCTTGGGCATCGGCGTTTCTGGAAACACCATATATTTT.

J is TRBJ2-1 and V is TRBV15, with a possible D match to TRBD1 (5 bases). Germline V CDR1 and CDR2: LNHNV, YYDKDF (reference sequence). The CDR3 consists of 13 residues. Between the trimmed V and J ends, which lost 1 base and 5 bases, there was a span of 6 bases. The CDR3 here is CATSRVGDNEQFF. Here the CDR3 DNA reads TGTGCCACCAGCAGAGTAGGGGACAATGAGCAGTTCTTC.

This sequence joins TRBV15 and TRBJ1-4; no reliable D call. Germline loops: CDR1 LNHNV, CDR2 YYDKDF (reference sequence). The CDR3 extends over 16 amino acids. Trimming removed 0 bases from V and 4 bases from J, with 12 bases in between. This CDR3 is CATSRESVVGNEKLFF. Written as DNA, the CDR3 is TGTGCCACCAGCAGAGAATCCGTAGTAGGTAATGAAAAACTGTTTTTT.

The genes are TRBV5-8 and TRBJ1-1; D uncertain. Germline lookup yields CDR1 SGHTS and CDR2 YDEGEE. The V end was cut by 0 bases, the J end by 1 base, with 4 bases between. CDR3 length: 13 amino acids. The CDR3 sequence is CASSLVRNTEAFF. In nucleotides, the CDR3 is TGTGCCAGCAGCTTGGTGCGGAACACTGAAGCTTTCTTT.

V gene TRBV7-8 combines with J gene TRBJ1-2; 7 positions agree with TRBD1. The CDR3 consists of 15 residues. The V and J ends lost 4 bases and 0 bases, in that order; junction bases with no gene match: 5. In germline, CDR1 is SGHVS, CDR2 FQNEAQ. CDR3 region: CASSSDTGANYGYTF. DNA for the CDR3: TGTGCCAGCAGCTCAGATACAGGGGCTAACTATGGCTACACCTTC.

The chain uses TRBV6-1 and TRBJ1-2; D is perhaps TRBD1 (5 bases). The CDR3 contains 12 residues. Looked up from germline, CDR1 is MNHNS and CDR2 is SASEGT. V gave up 3 bases and J gave up 6 bases, with 8 bases separating them. The CDR3 coding sequence is TGTGCCAGCAGTGAGGGGCAGAATGGCTACACCTTC. Amino acids: CASSEGQNGYTF.

As for this clone: The junction differs from germline at one of its ends, possibly a read error. V is TRBV7-6 and J is TRBJ2-7; 9 bases fit TRBD1. CDR1 is SGHVS and CDR2 is FNYEAQ in the germline V gene. CDR3 length equals 12 residues. CDR3 amino acids: CASSLAGDRVSF. As DNA, the CDR3 is TGTGCCAGCAGCTTAGCGGGGGACAGGGTTAGCTTC.

CDR3 loop: CAWIRGTWGETQYF. The DNA for the CDR3 is TGTGCCTGGATTCGCGGGACCTGGGGGGAGACCCAGTACTTC. The V call is TRBV30, the J call TRBJ2-5, with D maybe TRBD2 (6 bases). With 4 bases removed from V and 5 bases from J, the gap between germline ends came to 17 bases. Germline V gene data show CDR1 as GTSNPN and CDR2 as SVGIG (reference sequence). CDR3 length equals 14 residues.

This chain connects TRBV19 to TRBJ1-5; TRBD1 might be the D (5 bases). The germline V and J ends were trimmed by 6 bases and 0 bases, with 15 bases remaining between them. Germline CDR1 is LNHDA and CDR2 is SQIVND (reference sequence). The CDR3 has 16 amino acids. CDR3 sequence (DNA): TGTGCCAGTAGCCTCGTGGGGGACGGTAGCAATCAGCCCCAGCATTTT. Translated, it gives CASSLVGDGSNQPQHF.

This clone appeared a single time. The J gene is TRBJ1-1, the V gene TRBV5-5, with unresolved D. Trimming stripped 2 bases from V and 4 bases from J, with 12 bases between. CDR1 is SGHKS and CDR2 is YYEKEE in the germline V gene (reference sequence). The CDR3 spans 14 residues. CDR3 sequence (DNA): TGTGCCAGCAGCTTCGATATATGGGGCACTGAAGCTTTCTTT. Amino acids: CASSFDIWGTEAFF.

The chain carries TRBV3-1 (or the pseudogene TRBV3-2) and TRBJ2-7; 8 positions agree with TRBD1. Per germline, CDR1 LGHDT and CDR2 YNNKEL (reference sequence). V shed 5 bases and J 4 bases; nucleotides not matched to a gene: 7. CDR3 size: 14 residues. CDR3 DNA sequence: TGTGCCAGCAGCGTCCGGGACAGGATATACGAGCAGTACTTC. Translating gives CASSVRDRIYEQYF.

This CDR3 reads CASSFRRGPTEAFF. The CDR3 bases are TGTGCCAGCAGCTTTCGACGGGGGCCCACTGAAGCTTTCTTT. The V and J genes are TRBV5-4 and TRBJ1-1; the D gene is possibly TRBD1 (6 bases). Germline values: CDR1 SGHNT, CDR2 YYREEE (reference sequence). Trimming left V 2 bases short and J 4 bases short, with 12 bases between. CDR3 length: 14 amino acids.

This rearrangement joins TRBV12-3 or TRBV12-4 to TRBJ1-1; the D gene is possibly TRBD1 (5 bases). The V gene lost 5 bases and the J gene lost 4 bases, with 11 bases spanning the gap. This CDR3 comprises 13 residues. This CDR3 is CASSPRDLTEAFF. The CDR3 coding sequence is TGTGCCAGCAGTCCCAGGGATCTCACTGAAGCTTTCTTT.

This chain links TRBV2 with TRBJ1-1, with D hard to call. Between the trimmed V and J ends, which lost 1 base and 8 bases, there was a span of 14 bases. Germline CDR1 reads SNHLY; CDR2 reads FYNNEI. This CDR3 contains 14 residues. CDR3 amino acids: CASSEGIRTAEAFF. The CDR3 nucleotides are TGTGCCAGCAGTGAAGGAATACGAACAGCGGAAGCTTTCTTT.

This chain joins TRBV30 and TRBJ2-7; D possibly uses TRBD1 or TRBD2 (6 bases each). The V end lost 1 base, the J end lost 5 bases, and 18 bases lay between the germline ends. Germline V gene lookup returns CDR1 GTSNPN and CDR2 SVGIG (reference sequence). The CDR3 totals 15 residues. The CDR3 DNA reads as TGTGCCTGGAGTGGGCCCCGGGGGCCCAGCGACGAGCAGTACTTC. Translating it yields CAWSGPRGPSDEQYF.

The DNA of the CDR3 is TGTGCCAGCAGCGCACCGGGACTAACCTACAATGAGCAGTTCTTC. Translating it yields CASSAPGLTYNEQFF. The genes are TRBV7-2 and TRBJ2-1, with 7 bases that match TRBD2. V dropped 5 bases and J dropped 2; count of bases not matched to a gene: 6. The CDR3 covers 15 residues. Germline-derived CDR1 and CDR2 are SGHTA and FQGNSA.

The rearrangement uses TRBV5-5 and TRBJ1-2; unclear D gene. The V end was cut by 3 bases, the J end by 4 bases, with 10 bases between. The CDR3 contains 13 residues. CDR1 is SGHKS and CDR2 is YYEKEE in the germline V gene (reference sequence). In DNA, the CDR3 is TGTGCCAGCAGCTCTTCCGGGAGCTATGGCTACACCTTC. This gives the protein CASSSSGSYGYTF.

The chain employs TRBV5-1 and TRBJ1-2, with D maybe TRBD1 (5 bases). The germline gives CDR1 SGHRS, CDR2 YFSETQ. V was clipped by 0 bases and J by 8 bases, with 20 bases between them. The CDR3 consists of 16 residues. The CDR3 reads CASSLGGTPLSDGYTF. In DNA form, the CDR3 reads TGCGCCAGCAGCTTGGGAGGGACCCCCCTAAGTGACGGCTACACCTTC. Full variable domain (rest looked up from reference TRBV5-1 and TRBJ1-2): KAGVTQTPRYLIKTRGQQVTLSCSPISGHRSVSWYQQTPGQGLQFLFEYFSETQRNKGNFPGRFSGRQFSNSRSEMNVSTLELGDSALYLCASSLGGTPLSDGYTFGSGTRLTVV.

V is TRBV18 and J is TRBJ2-7; 9 bases fit TRBD1. The junction had 3 bases not matched to a gene; V was cut back by 3 bases and J by 9 bases. Germline-derived CDR1 and CDR2 are KGHSH and LQKENI. The CDR3 runs to 12 residues. CDR3: CASSPGQGPQYV. The CDR3 DNA is TGTGCCAGCTCACCGGGACAGGGCCCGCAGTACGTC.

The gene calls are TRBV30 and TRBJ1-5, with D uncertain. Germline-derived CDR1 and CDR2 are GTSNPN and SVGIG (reference sequence). V was pared by 0 bases and J by 5 bases, with 8 bases between. This CDR3 has 13 amino acids. CDR3: CAWSVNKDQPQHF. Written as DNA, the CDR3 is TGTGCCTGGAGTGTAAACAAAGATCAGCCCCAGCATTTT.

CDR3 DNA sequence: TGTGCCAGAAGCACCCCGCCGGGACAGGGCGACACTGAAGCTTTCTTT. Protein sequence: CARSTPPGQGDTEAFF. V gene TRBV5-3 combines with J gene TRBJ1-1, with 9 bases identical to TRBD1. TRBV5-3 is an ORF; its function is uncertain. The V segment lost 4 bases and the J segment 3 bases; nucleotides outside the gene matches: 10. The CDR3 spans 16 residues.

This clone was recorded only once. This chain connects TRBV5-5 to TRBJ2-2; a possible D gene is TRBD1 (6 bases). The CDR3 is 16 residues long. Germline V gene data show CDR1 as SGHKS and CDR2 as YYEKEE (reference sequence). The V end was cut by 4 bases, the J end by 4 bases, with 17 bases between. The CDR3 protein is CASSQTGIVGTGELFF. CDR3 DNA: TGTGCCAGCAGCCAAACAGGGATCGTAGGCACCGGGGAGCTGTTTTTT.

This rearrangement joins TRBV15 to TRBJ1-1; 9 bases are shared with TRBD1. Trimming removed 1 base from V and 11 bases from J; junction bases left unmatched: 11. The CDR3 spans 15 residues. The germline CDR1 and CDR2 sequences are LNHNV and YYDKDF (reference sequence). The CDR3 loop reads CATSRGGQGDRDAFF. The CDR3 DNA is TGTGCCACCAGCAGAGGGGGACAGGGCGATCGGGACGCTTTCTTT.

The rearrangement uses TRBV7-3 and TRBJ1-1; D may be TRBD1 (6 bases). The germline gives CDR1 SGHTA, CDR2 FQGTGA. The CDR3 runs to 16 residues. V dropped 3 bases and J dropped 7 bases, with 21 bases sitting between them. The CDR3 DNA follows: TGTGCCAGCAGCTTTCTTACGTGGGGGGCTTTACGTGAAGCTTTCTTT. Protein product: CASSFLTWGALREAFF.

The V and J genes are TRBV5-1 and TRBJ1-6; the D gene is possibly TRBD1 (6 bases). CDR3 length: 16 residues. V was pared by 2 bases and J by 8 bases, with 17 bases between. CDR1 and CDR2 (germline): SGHRS, YFSETQ. The CDR3 sequence is CASSLGTGLSDSPLHF. For the CDR3, the DNA is TGCGCCAGCAGCTTAGGCACAGGGTTGTCGGATTCACCCCTCCACTTT.

The J gene is TRBJ1-5, the V gene TRBV19, with 10 bases fitting TRBD1. This CDR3 contains 17 residues. Germline V gene sequence: CDR1 LNHDA, CDR2 SQIVND (reference sequence). With 5 bases clipped from V and 2 bases from J, the junction kept 9 bases outside the gene matches. CDR3 DNA sequence: TGTGCCAGTAGTTTCCCCCGGGACAGGGGAGGCAATCAGCCCCAGCATTTT. This encodes CASSFPRDRGGNQPQHF.